This TCR beta chain was sequenced during a study of T cells after yellow fever vaccination. This CDR3 has 15 residues. The ends were cut back, 5 bases at V and 3 bases at J, with 16 bases in the middle. The V gene's germline CDR1 is MNHEY and CDR2 SVGAGI. A few counts support this clonotype. MiXCR, run by TCRdb on the 5' RACE reads, gives a single entry per CDR3 protein. The sample contains around 310,000 distinct CDR3 sequences, roughly 4% of which appear only once. The sequencing used PBMCs, collected 5 days after the yellow fever booster vaccination. This clonotype originated in a young man who received the YFV17D yellow fever vaccine. The J gene is TRBJ2-5, the V gene TRBV6-5; tentatively, D is TRBD2 (6 bases). Here the CDR3 DNA reads TGTGCCAGCAGTCCCGTCGGGGGAAGGGAAGAGACCCAGTACTTC. Translation: CASSPVGGREETQYF.